The sequence of this T cell receptor beta chain was determined in a study of blood T cell dynamics during melanoma immunotherapy. About this clone: Its antigen is unidentified.

Overall study findings and caveats: It remained unknown if the driving T cell clones were melanoma-specific.

Sequencing was performed with immunoSEQ multiplex PCR; in TCRdb, only in-frame clones are kept and a portion is missing. The sample contains about 13,000 clones, roughly 90% of which appear only once. Time point specified: pre-treatment baseline. Sampling occurred pretreatment (T0) and at week 3 (W3), after cycle one of checkpoint blockade. Disease control meant complete response, partial response or stable disease at 12 weeks. No patient had earlier systemic cancer treatment, concurrent immunosuppressants, or another active cancer. Germline V gives CDR1 LNHDA, CDR2 SQIVND (reference sequence). The CDR3 totals 13 residues. Trimming cost V 7 bases and J 3 bases, with 10 bases left between them.

This specimen consisted of blood, obtained from a patient treated with checkpoint blockade. The receptor comes from a human donor with melanoma. J is TRBJ1-5 and V is TRBV19; D not certain. DNA for the CDR3: TGTGCCAGTACCATGATGATCAATCAGCCCCAGCATTTT. This gives the protein CASTMMINQPQHF.